Listed below are T cell receptor beta chains from one sample, sequenced in a study of blood T cell repertoires in COVID-19. TCRdb's copy holds only in-frame clones and misses some; the assay was immunoSEQ multiplex PCR. The data contain 90,000 or so clones, roughly nine tenths of them singletons. The specimen was peripheral blood. The receptors were gathered from a man in his fifties or sixties with COVID-19, enrolled during active disease. The CDR3 runs from the conserved cysteine through the conserved F or W. The D gene is left open where the match is weak. Size is omitted from some rows. Given values are once, few, many or a class for expanded clones.

J: TRBJ1-1; size: .; D: TRBD1; V: TRBV6-5; DNA: TGTGCCAGCAGGTCGGGGACAGGATCGAACACTGAAGCTTTCTTT; CDR3: CASRSGTGSNTEAFF
J: TRBJ2-1; size: .; D: .; V: TRBV19; DNA: TGTGCCAGTATGGAGCCGGGAGAGTTTAATGAGCAGTTCTTC; CDR3: CASMEPGEFNEQFF
J: TRBJ1-5; size: .; D: .; V: TRBV5-1; DNA: TGCGCCAGCAGCCCCGGAGGGACCCGGGGCAGCAATCAGCCCCAGCATTTT; CDR3: CASSPGGTRGSNQPQHF
J: TRBJ2-1; size: .; D: .; V: TRBV3-1/TRBV3-2; DNA: TGTGCCAGCAGCCAAGATCAAAGGAGAGGGCCCCAGTTCTTC; CDR3: CASSQDQRRGPQFF
J: TRBJ1-2; size: .; D: .; V: TRBV28; DNA: TGTGCCAGCAGGGTTAGCAGGGGCTTGGGAGTTGGCTACACCTTC; CDR3: CASRVSRGLGVGYTF
J: TRBJ2-2; size: .; D: TRBD1; V: TRBV7-3; DNA: TGTGCCAGCAGCTCCTGGACAGGGTCCGGGGAGCTGTTTTTT; CDR3: CASSSWTGSGELFF
J: TRBJ1-1; size: .; D: .; V: TRBV6-2/TRBV6-3; DNA: TGTGCCAGCAGTTCCGGAACGACAGTTGAAGCTTTCTTT; CDR3: CASSSGTTVEAFF
J: TRBJ2-3; size: .; D: TRBD1; V: TRBV4-1; DNA: TGCGCCAGCAGCCAAGAGGGCAGGGGGAGCACAGATACGCAGTATTTT; CDR3: CASSQEGRGSTDTQYF
J: TRBJ2-1; size: .; D: .; V: TRBV28; DNA: TGTGCCAGCAGGCGAACGGGAGAGTCCTACAATGAGCAGTTCTTC; CDR3: CASRRTGESYNEQFF
J: TRBJ2-1; size: .; D: TRBD2; V: TRBV7-2; DNA: TGTGCCAGCAGGCCGGGACTAGCCCCCAATGAGCAGTTCTTC; CDR3: CASRPGLAPNEQFF
J: TRBJ2-1; size: .; D: TRBD2; V: TRBV7-8; DNA: TGTGCCAGCAGCCCAGAGGCGGGAGGGCCTTCCTACAATGAGCAGTTCTTC; CDR3: CASSPEAGGPSYNEQFF
J: TRBJ1-5; size: .; D: .; V: TRBV28; DNA: TGTGCCAGCAGTTTACCTGACAGAGGCAATCAGCCCCAGCATTTT; CDR3: CASSLPDRGNQPQHF
J: TRBJ2-5; size: .; D: .; V: TRBV24-1; DNA: TGTGCCACCAGTGAAAGGGGCGAGGAGACCCAGTACTTC; CDR3: CATSERGEETQYF
J: TRBJ2-2; size: .; D: TRBD2; V: TRBV6-5; DNA: TGTGCCAGCAGCCAGACTAGCGAGAACACCGGGGAGCTGTTTTTT; CDR3: CASSQTSENTGELFF
J: TRBJ2-7; size: .; D: TRBD1; V: TRBV5-1; DNA: TGCGCCAGCAGCCTCCGGGACAGGGGAACCTACGAGCAGTACTTC; CDR3: CASSLRDRGTYEQYF
J: TRBJ2-7; size: few; D: TRBD2; V: TRBV27; DNA: TGTGCCAGCAGTCAGACTAGCGGGAGACCCTACGAGCAGTACTTC; CDR3: CASSQTSGRPYEQYF
J: TRBJ2-7; size: .; D: TRBD1; V: TRBV5-4; DNA: TGTGCCAGCAGTCGGACAGGGTTCAACGAGCAGTACTTC; CDR3: CASSRTGFNEQYF
J: TRBJ2-6; size: .; D: .; V: TRBV11-2; DNA: TGTGCCAGCAGCTTAGGGGGGGTCTCTGGGGCCAACGTCCTGACTTTC; CDR3: CASSLGGVSGANVLTF
J: TRBJ1-5; size: .; D: .; V: TRBV24-1; DNA: TGTGCCACCAGTGATGGGATCGGGGGGTCGGGTCAGCCCCAGCATTTT; CDR3: CATSDGIGGSGQPQHF
J: TRBJ2-5; size: .; D: .; V: TRBV5-1; DNA: TGCGCCAGCAGCCCCGCGGGACAGTGGAAGACCCAGTACTTC; CDR3: CASSPAGQWKTQYF
J: TRBJ1-1; size: .; D: TRBD1; V: TRBV19; DNA: TGTGCCACCTACAAGAGGACAGGGAACACTGAAGCTTTCTTT; CDR3: CATYKRTGNTEAFF
J: TRBJ2-5; size: .; D: TRBD2; V: TRBV27; DNA: TGTGCCAGCAGTTCGTCCCAGCGGGAGGGACCAGAGACCCAGTACTTC; CDR3: CASSSSQREGPETQYF
J: TRBJ2-2; size: .; D: TRBD2; V: TRBV7-3; DNA: TGTGCCACCACCCCTCTGCCGGCGGGAGCTACCGGGGAGCTGTTTTTT; CDR3: CATTPLPAGATGELFF
J: TRBJ1-1; size: .; D: .; V: TRBV3-1/TRBV3-2; DNA: TGTGCCAGCAGCACATTCACAGGGCACACTGAAGCTTTCTTT; CDR3: CASSTFTGHTEAFF
J: TRBJ2-5; size: .; D: TRBD1; V: TRBV19; DNA: TGTGCCAGTAGTAAGACAGGGGATGGGGAGACCCAGTACTTC; CDR3: CASSKTGDGETQYF
J: TRBJ2-3; size: .; D: .; V: TRBV9; DNA: TGTGCCAGCAGCGTACCTAGCACAGATACGCAGTATTTT; CDR3: CASSVPSTDTQYF
J: TRBJ1-1; size: .; D: .; V: TRBV19; DNA: TGTGCCAGTAGTATTAGGGGCCTTAACACTGAAGCTTTCTTT; CDR3: CASSIRGLNTEAFF
J: TRBJ2-1; size: .; D: .; V: TRBV6-1; DNA: TGTGCCAGCAGTGAGGTACAGGGAAGAGGTGAGCAGTTCTTC; CDR3: CASSEVQGRGEQFF
J: TRBJ2-1; size: once; D: TRBD2; V: TRBV20-1; DNA: TGCAGTGCTAGTTCACGGACTAGCGGGAGCTCTGAGCAGTTCTTC; CDR3: CSASSRTSGSSEQFF
J: TRBJ2-2; size: .; D: TRBD2; V: TRBV19; DNA: TGTGCCAGTAGTCCCACTAGCGCTAACACCGGGGAGCTGTTTTTT; CDR3: CASSPTSANTGELFF
J: TRBJ2-2; size: few; D: TRBD2; V: TRBV6-4; DNA: TGTGCCAGCAGTGATCGAACGGGAGGGGACACCGGGGAGCTGTTTTTT; CDR3: CASSDRTGGDTGELFF
J: TRBJ1-2; size: .; D: .; V: TRBV28; DNA: TGTGCCAGCAGTCCGCGAATCTATGGCTACACCTTC; CDR3: CASSPRIYGYTF
J: TRBJ1-4; size: .; D: .; V: TRBV9; DNA: TGTGCCAGCAGCGTAGCGGTGGGGGCCGGAGAAAAACTGTTTTTT; CDR3: CASSVAVGAGEKLFF
J: TRBJ2-7; size: .; D: .; V: TRBV11-3; DNA: TGTGCCAGCAGCTACGGGCGGGCCACTTACGAGCAGTACTTC; CDR3: CASSYGRATYEQYF
J: TRBJ2-7; size: few; D: TRBD2; V: TRBV7-9; DNA: TGTGCCAGCAGCTTAGCTAGCGGGAGTTACGAGCAGTACTTC; CDR3: CASSLASGSYEQYF